This T cell receptor beta chain was recovered during a study of Graves' ophthalmopathy and Graves' hyperthyroidism. V was trimmed by 0 bases and J by 6 bases, leaving 10 bases between them. Germline CDR1 and CDR2: SGHRS and YFSETQ. The CDR3 covers 15 residues. This clonotype was seen ten or more times. Its antigen is still unknown. Amplification targeted the TCR beta CDR3 regions, with RNA transcripts as the source material. The first-round RT-PCR employed HTBI primers together with the Qiagen OneStep RT-PCR kit. A multiplex PCR was then performed as the second round. Each CDR3 protein is one row after TCRdb ran MiXCR on the multiplex PCR reads. The table has 900,000 to 1,200,000 distinct CDR3 sequences, about two fifths seen once; the top ten hold approximately 10%. Study conclusions and caveats: The model's prediction of ophthalmopathy progression had 70.59% sensitivity and around 72% specificity.

The V and J genes are TRBV5-1 and TRBJ1-6, with no clear D. The receptor was isolated from an adult man with Graves' hyperthyroidism. The sequencing input was peripheral blood or thyroid tissue (not recorded which). For the CDR3, the DNA is TGCGCCAGCAGCTTGGGTTTGGCAGCTAATTCACCCCTCCACTTT. As protein: CASSLGLAANSPLHF.